This T cell receptor beta chain originates from a study of T cells in Graves' hyperthyroidism and ophthalmopathy. In germline, CDR1 is SNHLY, CDR2 FYNNEI. This CDR3 contains 11 residues. Diagnosing involved the use of clinical symptoms, serum thyroxine and TRAb, thyroid ultrasound and orbital computed tomography. It was RNA transcripts that yielded the amplified TCR beta CDR3 regions. First-round RT-PCR of the TCR CDR3 relied on the HTBI primer set. TCRdb independently ran MiXCR on the multiplex PCR reads; one entry per CDR3 protein. Among over 400,000 distinct CDR3 sequences listed, roughly 23% were seen once. This clonotype has only a few counts.

This TCR came from a woman in her 70s with Graves' ophthalmopathy. The sequenced sample was blood. The rearrangement joins TRBV2 to TRBJ1-6; tentative D call: TRBD1 (6 bases). As DNA, the CDR3 is TGTGTACGTCAGGGGAGGTCACCCCTCCACTTT. Its translation: CVRQGRSPLHF.